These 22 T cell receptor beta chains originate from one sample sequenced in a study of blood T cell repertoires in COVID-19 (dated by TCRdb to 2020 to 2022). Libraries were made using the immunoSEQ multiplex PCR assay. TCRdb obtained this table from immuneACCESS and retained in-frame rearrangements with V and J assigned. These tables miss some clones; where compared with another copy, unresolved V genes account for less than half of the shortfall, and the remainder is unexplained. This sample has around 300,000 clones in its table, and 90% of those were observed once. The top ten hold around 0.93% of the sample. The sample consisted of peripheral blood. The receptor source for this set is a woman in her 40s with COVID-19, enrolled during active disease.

CDR3 coding DNA: TGTGCCAGTAGTTCCCCCGGGACTAACTCCTACAATGAGCAGTTCTTC. Its protein product is CASSSPGTNSYNEQFF. This rearrangement joins TRBV19 to TRBJ2-1, with 7 bases aligning to TRBD2. The germline CDR1 and CDR2 sequences are LNHDA and SQIVND (reference sequence). The CDR3 loop spans 16 amino acids. The junction had 7 bases not matched to a gene; V was cut back by 5 bases and J by 0 bases.

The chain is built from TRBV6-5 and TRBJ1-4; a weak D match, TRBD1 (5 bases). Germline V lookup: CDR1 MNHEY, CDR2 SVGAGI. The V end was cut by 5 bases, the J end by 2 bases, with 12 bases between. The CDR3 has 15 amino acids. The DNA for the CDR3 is TGTGCCAGCAGTCCCGGGGGGGTTACTAATGAAAAACTGTTTTTT. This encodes CASSPGGVTNEKLFF.

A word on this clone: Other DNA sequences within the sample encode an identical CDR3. CDR3 nucleotides: TGCGCCAGCAGCTTGGGGCAGGGGCTTACTGAAGCTTTCTTT. Its protein is CASSLGQGLTEAFF. The rearrangement joins TRBV5-1 to TRBJ1-1; D may be TRBD1 (6 bases). Germline V gene data show CDR1 as SGHRS and CDR2 as YFSETQ. CDR3 length: 14 amino acids. The V gene lost 0 bases and the J gene lost 5 bases, with 11 bases spanning the gap.

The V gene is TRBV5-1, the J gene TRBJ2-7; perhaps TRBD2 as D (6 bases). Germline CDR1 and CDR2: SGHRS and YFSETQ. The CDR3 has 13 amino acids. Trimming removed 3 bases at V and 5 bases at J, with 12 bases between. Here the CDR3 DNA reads TGCGCCAGCAGCTCGCAGCCGGGGGACGAGCAGTACTTC. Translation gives CASSSQPGDEQYF.

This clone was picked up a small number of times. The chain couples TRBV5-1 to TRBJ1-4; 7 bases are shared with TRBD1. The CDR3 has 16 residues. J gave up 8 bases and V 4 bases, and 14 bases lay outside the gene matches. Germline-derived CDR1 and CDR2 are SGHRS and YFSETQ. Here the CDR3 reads CASSVRQGSRGEKLFF. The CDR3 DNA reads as TGCGCCAGCAGCGTACGACAGGGTTCGCGTGGGGAAAAACTGTTTTTT.

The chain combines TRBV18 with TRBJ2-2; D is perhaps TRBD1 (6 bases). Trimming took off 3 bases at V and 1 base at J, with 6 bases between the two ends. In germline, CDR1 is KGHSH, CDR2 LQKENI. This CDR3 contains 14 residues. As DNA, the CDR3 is TGTGCCAGCTCACCGACAGGGAACACCGGGGAGCTGTTTTTT. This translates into CASSPTGNTGELFF.

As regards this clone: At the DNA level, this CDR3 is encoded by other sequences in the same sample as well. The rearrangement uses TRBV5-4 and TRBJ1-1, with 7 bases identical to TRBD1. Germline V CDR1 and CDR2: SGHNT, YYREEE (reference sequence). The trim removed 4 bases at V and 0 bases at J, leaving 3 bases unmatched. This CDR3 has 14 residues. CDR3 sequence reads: CASSRQGLNTEAFF. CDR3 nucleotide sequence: TGTGCCAGCAGCCGACAGGGCCTGAACACTGAAGCTTTCTTT.

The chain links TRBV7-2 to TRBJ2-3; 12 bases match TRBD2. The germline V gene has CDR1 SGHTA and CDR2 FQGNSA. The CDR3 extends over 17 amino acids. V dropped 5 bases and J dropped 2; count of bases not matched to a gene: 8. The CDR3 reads CASSRRTSGVNTDTQYF. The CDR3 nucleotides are TGTGCCAGCAGCCGCCGGACTAGCGGGGTAAACACAGATACGCAGTATTTT.

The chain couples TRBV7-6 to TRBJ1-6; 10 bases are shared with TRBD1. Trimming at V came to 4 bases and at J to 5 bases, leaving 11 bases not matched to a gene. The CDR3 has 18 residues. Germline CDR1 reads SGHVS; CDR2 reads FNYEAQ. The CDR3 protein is CASSSPTTGGANNSPLHF. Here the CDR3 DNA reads TGTGCCAGCAGCTCCCCCACGACAGGGGGCGCGAATAATTCACCCCTCCACTTT. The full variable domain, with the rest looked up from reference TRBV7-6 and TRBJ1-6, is GAGVSQSPRYKVTKRGQDVALRCDPISGHVSLYWYRQALGQGPEFLTYFNYEAQQDKSGLPNDRFSAERPEGSISTLTIQRTEQRDSAMYRCASSSPTTGGANNSPLHFGNGTRLTVT.

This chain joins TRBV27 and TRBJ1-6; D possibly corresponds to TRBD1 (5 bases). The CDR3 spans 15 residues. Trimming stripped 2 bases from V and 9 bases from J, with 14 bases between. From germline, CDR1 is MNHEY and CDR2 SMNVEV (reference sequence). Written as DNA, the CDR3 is TGTGCCAGCAGTTTACAAGGGGAGGTTGGTTCACCCCTCCACTTT. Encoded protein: CASSLQGEVGSPLHF.

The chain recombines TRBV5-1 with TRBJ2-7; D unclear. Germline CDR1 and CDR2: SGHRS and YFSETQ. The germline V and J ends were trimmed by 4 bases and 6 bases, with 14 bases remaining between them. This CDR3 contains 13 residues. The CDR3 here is CASSADKPGEQYF. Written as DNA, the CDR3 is TGCGCCAGCAGCGCCGACAAGCCCGGCGAGCAGTACTTC.

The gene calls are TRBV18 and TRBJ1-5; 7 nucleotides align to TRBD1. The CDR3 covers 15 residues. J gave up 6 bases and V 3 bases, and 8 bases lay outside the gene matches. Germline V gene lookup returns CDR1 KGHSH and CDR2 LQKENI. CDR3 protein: CASSPSTGTSQPQHF. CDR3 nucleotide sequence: TGTGCCAGCTCACCCTCGACAGGGACTAGTCAGCCCCAGCATTTT.

The CDR3 DNA follows: TGCGCCAGCAGCCAGAGGCTATCATACGAGCAGTACTTC. It translates to CASSQRLSYEQYF. This chain uses TRBV4-1 with TRBJ2-7; D remains unclear. The CDR3 sequence is 13 residues long. Germline assignment: CDR1 MGHRA and CDR2 YSYEKL. Trimming stripped 3 bases from V and 4 bases from J, with 10 bases between.

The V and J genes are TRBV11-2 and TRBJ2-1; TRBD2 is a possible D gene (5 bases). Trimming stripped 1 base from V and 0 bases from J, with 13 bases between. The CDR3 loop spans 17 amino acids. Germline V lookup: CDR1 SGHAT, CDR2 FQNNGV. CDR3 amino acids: CASSLARGYSSYNEQFF. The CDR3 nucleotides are TGTGCCAGCAGCTTAGCGCGCGGGTACAGCTCCTACAATGAGCAGTTCTTC.

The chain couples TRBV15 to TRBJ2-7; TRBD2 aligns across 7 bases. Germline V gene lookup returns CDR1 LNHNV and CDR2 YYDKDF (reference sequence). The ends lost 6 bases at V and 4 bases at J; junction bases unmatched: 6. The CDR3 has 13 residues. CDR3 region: CATRISGLYEQYF. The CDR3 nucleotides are TGTGCCACCAGAATTAGCGGGCTGTACGAGCAGTACTTC.

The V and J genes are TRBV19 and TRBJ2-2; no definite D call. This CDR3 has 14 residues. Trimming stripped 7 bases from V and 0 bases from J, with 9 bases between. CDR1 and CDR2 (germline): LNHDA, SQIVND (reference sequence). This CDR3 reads CASKSETNTGELFF. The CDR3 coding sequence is TGTGCCAGTAAGTCAGAAACGAACACCGGGGAGCTGTTTTTT.

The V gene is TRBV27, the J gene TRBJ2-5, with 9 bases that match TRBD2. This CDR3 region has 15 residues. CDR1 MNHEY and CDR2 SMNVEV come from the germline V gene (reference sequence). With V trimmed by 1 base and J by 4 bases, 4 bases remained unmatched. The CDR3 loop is CASSLLAGVGETQYF. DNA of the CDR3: TGTGCCAGCAGTTTATTAGCGGGAGTGGGAGAGACCCAGTACTTC.

The CDR3 reads CSASFPGTDTQYF. The CDR3 nucleotides are TGCAGTGCTAGTTTCCCAGGCACAGATACGCAGTATTTT. This chain links TRBV20-1 with TRBJ2-3; D is uncertain. The CDR3 is made up of 13 amino acids. Trimming took 3 bases from V and 1 from J, leaving 8 bases between them. The germline gives CDR1 DFQATT, CDR2 SNEGSKA (reference sequence).

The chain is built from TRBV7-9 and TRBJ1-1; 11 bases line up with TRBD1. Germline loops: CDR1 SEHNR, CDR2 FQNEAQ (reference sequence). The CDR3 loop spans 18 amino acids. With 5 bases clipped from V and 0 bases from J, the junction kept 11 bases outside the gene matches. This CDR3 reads CASSRRGTGGVMNTEAFF. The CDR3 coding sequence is TGTGCCAGCAGCAGACGAGGGACAGGGGGTGTCATGAACACTGAAGCTTTCTTT.

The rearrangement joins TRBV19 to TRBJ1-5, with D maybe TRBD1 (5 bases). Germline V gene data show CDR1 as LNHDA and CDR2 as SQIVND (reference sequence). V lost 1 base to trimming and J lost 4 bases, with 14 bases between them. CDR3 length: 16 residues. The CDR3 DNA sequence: TGTGCCAGTAGTATAGGGGGGGGAGGCAGGAATCAGCCCCAGCATTTT. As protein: CASSIGGGGRNQPQHF.

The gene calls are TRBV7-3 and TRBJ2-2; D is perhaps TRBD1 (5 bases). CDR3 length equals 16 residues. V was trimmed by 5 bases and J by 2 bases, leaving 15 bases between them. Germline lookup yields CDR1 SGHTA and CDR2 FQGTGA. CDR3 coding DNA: TGTGCCAGCAGCCCTAGACAGAGAGTAAACACCGGGGAGCTGTTTTTT. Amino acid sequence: CASSPRQRVNTGELFF.

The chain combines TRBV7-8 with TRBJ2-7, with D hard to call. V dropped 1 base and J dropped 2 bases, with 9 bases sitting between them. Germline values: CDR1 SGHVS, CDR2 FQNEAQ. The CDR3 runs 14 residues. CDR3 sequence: CASSLGPTTYEQYF. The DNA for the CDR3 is TGTGCCAGCAGCTTAGGCCCCACAACCTACGAGCAGTACTTC.